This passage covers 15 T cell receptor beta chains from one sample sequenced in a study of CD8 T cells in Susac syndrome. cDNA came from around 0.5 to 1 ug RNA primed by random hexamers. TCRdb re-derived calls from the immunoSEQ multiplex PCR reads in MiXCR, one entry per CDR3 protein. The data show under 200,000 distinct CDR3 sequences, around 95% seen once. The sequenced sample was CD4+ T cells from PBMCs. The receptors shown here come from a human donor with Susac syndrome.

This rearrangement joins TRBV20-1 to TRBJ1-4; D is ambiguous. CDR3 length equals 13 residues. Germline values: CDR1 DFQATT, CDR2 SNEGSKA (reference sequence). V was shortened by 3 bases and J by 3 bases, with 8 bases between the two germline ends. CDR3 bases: TGCAGTGCTAGCTTTGGGTCTAATGAAAAACTGTTTTTT. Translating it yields CSASFGSNEKLFF.

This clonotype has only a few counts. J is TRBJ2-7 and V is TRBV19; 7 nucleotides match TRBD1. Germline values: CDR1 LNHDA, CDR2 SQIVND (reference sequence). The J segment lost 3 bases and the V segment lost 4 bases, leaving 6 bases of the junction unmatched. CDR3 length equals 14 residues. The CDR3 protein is CASSTGTAFYEQYF. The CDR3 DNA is TGTGCCAGTAGTACCGGGACAGCCTTCTACGAGCAGTACTTC. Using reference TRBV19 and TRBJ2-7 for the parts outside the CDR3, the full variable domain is DGGITQSPKYLFRKEGQNVTLSCEQNLNHDAMYWYRQDPGQGLRLIYYSQIVNDFQKGDIAEGYSVSREKKESFPLTVTSAQKNPTAFYLCASSTGTAFYEQYFGPGTRLTVT.

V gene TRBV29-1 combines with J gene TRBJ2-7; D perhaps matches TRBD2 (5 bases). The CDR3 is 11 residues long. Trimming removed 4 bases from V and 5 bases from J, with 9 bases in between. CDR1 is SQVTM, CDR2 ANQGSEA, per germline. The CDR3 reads CSVGERNEQYF. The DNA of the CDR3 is TGCAGCGTTGGGGAGAGGAACGAGCAGTACTTC.

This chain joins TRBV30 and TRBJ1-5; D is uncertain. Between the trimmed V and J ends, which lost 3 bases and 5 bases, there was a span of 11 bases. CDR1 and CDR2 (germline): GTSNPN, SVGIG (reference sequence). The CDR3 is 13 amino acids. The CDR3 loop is CAWSIRWDQPQHF. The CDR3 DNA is TGTGCCTGGAGCATTCGGTGGGATCAGCCCCAGCATTTT.

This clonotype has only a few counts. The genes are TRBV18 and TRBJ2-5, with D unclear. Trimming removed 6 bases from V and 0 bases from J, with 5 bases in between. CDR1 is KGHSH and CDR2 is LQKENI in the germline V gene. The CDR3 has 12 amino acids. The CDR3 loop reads CASSPYQETQYF. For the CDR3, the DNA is TGTGCCAGCTCGCCTTACCAAGAGACCCAGTACTTC.

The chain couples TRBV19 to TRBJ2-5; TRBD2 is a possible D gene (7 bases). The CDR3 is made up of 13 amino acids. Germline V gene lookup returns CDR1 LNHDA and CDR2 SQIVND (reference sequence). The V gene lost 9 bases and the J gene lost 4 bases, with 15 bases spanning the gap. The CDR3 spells CASAAGARETQYF. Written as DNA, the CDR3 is TGTGCCAGCGCGGCGGGGGCGAGAGAGACCCAGTACTTC.

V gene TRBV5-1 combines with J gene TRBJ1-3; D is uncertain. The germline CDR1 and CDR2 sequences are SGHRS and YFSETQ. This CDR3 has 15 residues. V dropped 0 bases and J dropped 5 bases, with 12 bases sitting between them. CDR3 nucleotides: TGCGCCAGCAGCTTGGACGGCAAAGTCAGAAACACCATATATTTT. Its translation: CASSLDGKVRNTIYF.

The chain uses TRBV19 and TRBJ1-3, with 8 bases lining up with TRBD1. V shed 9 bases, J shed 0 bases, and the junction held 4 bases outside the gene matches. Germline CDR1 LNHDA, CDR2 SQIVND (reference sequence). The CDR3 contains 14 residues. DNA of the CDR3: TGTGCCAGCAGGACAGGGACCTCTGGAAACACCATATATTTT. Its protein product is CASRTGTSGNTIYF.

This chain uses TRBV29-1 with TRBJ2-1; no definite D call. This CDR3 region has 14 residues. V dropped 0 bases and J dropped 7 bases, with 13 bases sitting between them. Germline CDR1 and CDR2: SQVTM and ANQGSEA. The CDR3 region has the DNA TGCAGCGTTGAAGATTCCCGCAAAGGAAATGAGCAGTTCTTC. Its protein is CSVEDSRKGNEQFF.

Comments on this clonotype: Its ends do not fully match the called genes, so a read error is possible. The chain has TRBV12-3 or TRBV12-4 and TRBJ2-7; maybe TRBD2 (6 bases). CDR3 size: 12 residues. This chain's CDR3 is CASSPEQGLLHF. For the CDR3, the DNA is TGTGCCAGCAGTCCGGAGCAGGGACTTTTGCACTTC.

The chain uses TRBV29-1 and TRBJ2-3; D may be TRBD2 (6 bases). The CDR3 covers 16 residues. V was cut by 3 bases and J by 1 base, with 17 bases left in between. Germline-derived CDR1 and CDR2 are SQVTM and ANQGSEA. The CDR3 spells CSVEGGLLTGTDTQYF. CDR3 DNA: TGCAGCGTTGAGGGAGGCCTCCTCACGGGCACAGATACGCAGTATTTT.

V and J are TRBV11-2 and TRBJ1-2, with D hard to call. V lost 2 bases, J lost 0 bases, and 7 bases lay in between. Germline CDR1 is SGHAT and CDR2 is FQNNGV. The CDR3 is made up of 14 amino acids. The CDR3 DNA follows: TGTGCCAGCAGCTTAATGCAAGCTAACTATGGCTACACCTTC. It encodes CASSLMQANYGYTF.

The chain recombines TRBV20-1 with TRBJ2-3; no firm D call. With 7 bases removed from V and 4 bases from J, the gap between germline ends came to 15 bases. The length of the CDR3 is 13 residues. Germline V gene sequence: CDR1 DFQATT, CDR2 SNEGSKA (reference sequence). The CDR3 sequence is CSVIHSRADTQYF. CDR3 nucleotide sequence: TGCAGTGTTATACACTCCCGGGCAGATACGCAGTATTTT.

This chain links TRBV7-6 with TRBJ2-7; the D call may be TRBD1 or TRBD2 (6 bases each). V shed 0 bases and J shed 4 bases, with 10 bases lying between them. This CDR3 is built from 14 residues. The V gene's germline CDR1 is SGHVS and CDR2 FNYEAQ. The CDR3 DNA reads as TGTGCCAGCAGCTTAGCAGGGGGAGGATACGAGCAGTACTTC. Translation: CASSLAGGGYEQYF.

The CDR3 bases are TGTGCCAGCAGTCCGTCAGGCCTCTACAATGAGCAGTTCTTC. The encoded protein is CASSPSGLYNEQFF. The chain carries TRBV28 and TRBJ2-1, with D unresolved. Germline V gene lookup returns CDR1 MDHEN and CDR2 SYDVKM. Trimming removed 5 bases from V and 3 bases from J, with 11 bases in between. The length of the CDR3 is 14 residues. The full variable domain, completed using reference TRBV28 and TRBJ2-1, is DVKVTQSSRYLVKRTGEKVFLECVQDMDHENMFWYRQDPGLGLRLIYFSYDVKMKEKGDIPEGYSVSREKKERFSLILESASTNQTSMYLCASSPSGLYNEQFFGPGTRLTVL.